The 30 T cell receptor beta chains below were found in one sample sequenced in a study of T cell clonality in common variable immunodeficiency. Generated by immunoSEQ multiplex PCR, the TCRdb table keeps only in-frame clones and is missing some. The sample has roughly 32,000 clones, none seen only once. Sequencing was carried out using peripheral blood mononuclear cells. The receptors were sampled from a person aged 18 to 75 in good health.

This clone was detected a few times. CDR3 in amino acids: CASSLALAGETQYF. Incomplete CDR3 DNA: TGTGCCAGCAGCTTAGCGCTAGCGGGGGAGACC. The chain employs TRBV11-3 and TRBJ2-5; 9 positions agree with TRBD2. The read gets to within 3 residues of the CDR3 end, and the germline J gene fills in the rest. Trimming at V came to 1 base and at J to 5 bases, leaving 2 bases not matched to a gene. The CDR3 spans 14 residues. Germline V CDR1 and CDR2: SGHNT, YENEEA.

The sample holds many counts of this clone. The CDR3 extends 3 residues past the end of the read, so its final part is completed from the germline J gene. The chain uses TRBV5-6 and TRBJ2-6; D possibly corresponds to TRBD1 (5 bases). CDR3 length equals 14 residues. Trimming removed 4 bases at V and 1 base at J, with 6 bases between. Germline assignment: CDR1 SGHDT and CDR2 YYEEEE. The CDR3 loop reads CASSPGSGANVLTF. The covered CDR3 bases are TGTGCCAGCAGCCCAGGGTCTGGGGCCAACGTC.

This clone appeared many times. Read sequence stops 3 residues before the CDR3 end, and the germline J gene provides the missing end. This chain links TRBV2 with TRBJ2-1, with TRBD2 matching 7 bases. This CDR3 comprises 15 residues. Germline V gene lookup returns CDR1 SNHLY and CDR2 FYNNEI. Trimming removed 1 base from V and 0 bases from J; junction bases left unmatched: 0. Incomplete CDR3 DNA: TGTGCCAGCAGTGAAGGCGGGAGCTCCTACAATGAG. This gives the protein CASSEGGSSYNE. The CDR3 in its entirety is CASSEGGSSYNEQFF.

This clone was recorded at least ten times. The read finishes 3 residues shy of the CDR3 end, and the germline J gene is used to complete it. The chain uses TRBV6-2 or TRBV6-3 and TRBJ1-6; D remains unclear. The germline V gene encodes CDR1 MNHEY and CDR2 SVGEGT. The CDR3 covers 14 residues. V dropped 6 bases and J dropped 7 bases, with 13 bases sitting between them. The covered CDR3 bases are TGTGCCAGCAGGGCAGGTGTAAGAAATTCACCC. This translates into CASRAGVRNSP. The full CDR3 protein is CASRAGVRNSPLHF.

With regard to this clone: The missing CDR3 end, 3 residues past where the read stops, is filled in from the germline J gene. V and J are TRBV7-9 and TRBJ2-7; tentative D call: TRBD1 (6 bases). The CDR3 has 13 residues. Germline lookup yields CDR1 SEHNR and CDR2 FQNEAQ (reference sequence). The V and J ends lost 2 bases and 6 bases respectively, with 11 bases between them. The DNA read from the CDR3 is TGTGCCAGCAGCTTAATGGGGGCGAGCGAG. Protein: CASSLMGASE. The entire CDR3 protein reads CASSLMGASEQYF.

This clone was found many times. The CDR3 reads CASSSGQGGTYEQYF. The sequenced CDR3 bases are TGCGCCAGCAGCTCCGGACAGGGAGGTACCTACGAG. J is TRBJ2-7 and V is TRBV5-1, with 8 positions matching TRBD1. The DNA ends 3 residues before the CDR3 does, and the rest of the CDR3 is filled in from the germline J gene. Losses at the gene ends were 3 bases for V and 2 bases for J; bases not matched to a gene: 7. The CDR3 is made up of 15 amino acids. In germline, CDR1 is SGHRS, CDR2 YFSETQ.

This clone was counted ten times or more. The read ends 3 residues early relative to the CDR3; the germline J gene fills the gap. This chain links TRBV7-9 with TRBJ1-1; 9 bases align to TRBD1. This CDR3 spans 15 amino acids. J was trimmed by 1 base and V by 5 bases; bases with no gene match: 5. Per the germline V gene, CDR1 is SEHNR and CDR2 is FQNEAQ (reference sequence). The CDR3 sequence: CASSPSGQGNTEAFF. The CDR3 DNA, read in part, is TGTGCCAGCAGCCCCTCGGGACAGGGGAACACTGAA.

This clone was detected many times. The read falls 3 residues short of the CDR3 end, and the missing part is taken from the germline J gene. The chain has TRBV14 and TRBJ1-1; no reliable D call. The ends were cut back, 5 bases at V and 5 bases at J, with 12 bases in the middle. The germline V gene has CDR1 SGHDN and CDR2 FVKESK. The CDR3 sequence is 13 residues long. The CDR3 sequence: CASSAQTGTEAFF. The sequenced part of the CDR3 DNA is TGTGCCAGCAGCGCGCAAACCGGGACTGAA. Based on the CDR3 plus reference TRBV14 and TRBJ1-1, the full variable domain is EAGVTQFPSHSVIEKGQTVTLRCDPISGHDNLYWYRRVMGKEIKFLLHFVKESKQDESGMPNNRFLAERTGGTYSTLKVQPAELEDSGVYFCASSAQTGTEAFFGQGTRLTVV.

Remarks on this clone: The DNA ends 3 residues before the CDR3 does, and the rest of the CDR3 is filled in from the germline J gene. The gene calls are TRBV19 and TRBJ2-1; 7 bases are shared with TRBD1. The CDR3 consists of 17 residues. Per germline, CDR1 LNHDA and CDR2 SQIVND (reference sequence). The V segment lost 5 bases and the J segment 0 bases; nucleotides outside the gene matches: 10. CDR3 in amino acids: CASSAALTGTSYNEQFF. CDR3 DNA, as far as it was read: TGTGCCAGTAGTGCCGCCCTGACAGGGACCTCCTACAATGAG. The whole variable domain, filled in from reference TRBV19 and TRBJ2-1, reads DGGITQSPKYLFRKEGQNVTLSCEQNLNHDAMYWYRQDPGQGLRLIYYSQIVNDFQKGDIAEGYSVSREKKESFPLTVTSAQKNPTAFYLCASSAALTGTSYNEQFFGPGTRLTVL.

At least ten counts were recorded for this clone. The observed sequence ends 3 residues before the CDR3 terminus, with the missing tail filled in from the germline J gene. This chain joins TRBV5-1 and TRBJ1-4; unclear D gene. Germline V gene data show CDR1 as SGHRS and CDR2 as YFSETQ. V lost 6 bases and J lost 0, with 12 bases in between. The CDR3 has 15 residues. Incomplete CDR3 DNA: TGCGCCAGCACCAGAACCACCGCAACTAATGAAAAA. It translates to CASTRTTATNEK. The full-length CDR3 reads as CASTRTTATNEKLFF.

This clone was seen many times. The read ends 3 residues shy of where the CDR3 ends; the end is completed using the germline J gene. This sequence joins TRBV12-3 or TRBV12-4 and TRBJ2-1; 8 positions match TRBD2. The CDR3 sequence is 16 residues long. Trimming at V came to 2 bases and at J to 7 bases, leaving 10 bases not matched to a gene. The chain's CDR3 is CASSLRVAGSGNEQFF. The sequenced part of the CDR3 DNA is TGTGCCAGCAGTTTAAGGGTAGCGGGGTCTGGGAATGAG.

This clone has a handful of counts. This may be a read error: a much more frequent sequence differs by one nucleotide. Read data end 3 residues before the CDR3 end; the end is taken from the germline J gene. Other DNA sequences in this sample translate to the same CDR3. This sequence joins TRBV7-2 and TRBJ1-3; 7 bases map to TRBD1. The CDR3 extends over 14 amino acids. Per the germline V gene, CDR1 is SGHTA and CDR2 is FQGNSA. The CDR3 spells CASRPDRAGNTIYF. The CDR3 DNA, read in part, is TGTGCCAGCAGACCTGACAGGGCTGGAAACACG.

This clone was observed many times. The read stops 3 residues short of the end of the CDR3; the missing end is completed from the germline J gene. This chain joins TRBV4-2 and TRBJ2-1; 10 bases line up with TRBD2. J gave up 2 bases and V 4 bases, and 14 bases lay outside the gene matches. CDR3 size: 19 residues. Germline-derived CDR1 and CDR2 are LGHNA and YNFKEQ. The chain's CDR3 is CASSPEREGLLVTYNEQFF. Incomplete CDR3 DNA: TGTGCCAGCAGCCCAGAGCGGGAGGGCCTCCTTGTAACCTACAATGAG.

Points on this clone: The read comes to an end 3 residues before the CDR3 does, leaving the germline J gene to fill in the end. V is TRBV6-2 or TRBV6-3 and J is TRBJ1-2; D possibly corresponds to TRBD1 (6 bases). Germline loops: CDR1 MNHEY, CDR2 SVGEGT. The CDR3 covers 13 residues. The sequenced part of the CDR3 DNA is TGTGCCAGCAACCGGCGGGGGCGCGGTGAC. Its translation: CASNRRGRGD. The full CDR3 protein reads CASNRRGRGDYTF.

This clone came up many times. Coverage ceases 3 residues before the CDR3 finishes, and the germline J gene fills in the end. V gene TRBV20-1 combines with J gene TRBJ2-1; no definite D call. Trimming left V 3 bases short and J 7 bases short, with 7 bases between. Per the germline V gene, CDR1 is DFQATT and CDR2 is SNEGSKA (reference sequence). This CDR3 region has 11 residues. Incomplete CDR3 DNA: TGCAGTGCTAGGGTAGGGAATGAG. This translates into CSARVGNE. The complete CDR3 sequence is CSARVGNEQFF.

With regard to this clone: The read halts 3 residues ahead of the CDR3 end, with the missing end drawn from the germline J gene. The genes are TRBV5-1 and TRBJ2-2; weak D call: TRBD1 (7 bases). V was cut by 4 bases and J by 3 bases, with 16 bases left in between. This CDR3 has 16 residues. Germline V gene lookup returns CDR1 SGHRS and CDR2 YFSETQ. The CDR3 bases that were read are TGCGCCAGCAGCCAACAGGGGAGGTCATACACCGGGGAG. Amino acid sequence: CASSQQGRSYTGE. The CDR3 in full is CASSQQGRSYTGELFF.

This clone has a count of ten or more. The CDR3 end falls 3 residues outside the read, so it is completed with the germline J gene. The rearrangement uses TRBV24-1 and TRBJ2-3; 7 bases align to TRBD2. The V gene's germline CDR1 is KGHDR and CDR2 SFDVKD. There are 12 residues in the CDR3. The CDR3 is CATSAWGGTQYF. CDR3 bases read: TGTGCCACCAGTGCCTGGGGGGGGACG.

Ten or more counts support this clone. From the germline J gene comes the end of the CDR3, since the read stops 3 residues before it. The chain combines TRBV6-4 with TRBJ2-3; D remains unclear. The CDR3 totals 10 residues. Germline V gives CDR1 MRHNA, CDR2 SNTAGT. Deletions cut 8 bases from V and 4 bases from J, with 4 bases between. The covered CDR3 bases are TGTGCCAGCCGTCCAGATACG. It specifies CASRPDT. The CDR3 in its entirety is CASRPDTQYF.

In its sample, this clone was seen many times. The CDR3 goes on 3 residues after the read ends, and that part is filled in from the germline J gene. V usage is TRBV30 and J usage is TRBJ1-1; no clear D gene. CDR1 is GTSNPN, CDR2 SVGIG, per germline (reference sequence). The V end lost 3 bases, the J end lost 6 bases, and 14 bases lay between the germline ends. The CDR3 sequence is 13 residues long. The covered CDR3 bases are TGTGCCTGGAGAGCGGCGGCGCAGGCTGAA. Translating it yields CAWRAAAQAE. The full CDR3 is CAWRAAAQAEAFF.

Of note for this clone: The CDR3 extends 3 residues past the end of the read, so its final part is completed from the germline J gene. The chain links TRBV5-1 to TRBJ2-2; the match to TRBD1 covers 8 bases. The CDR3 totals 15 residues. Germline assignment: CDR1 SGHRS and CDR2 YFSETQ. The CDR3 protein is CASSFTAGGDSPLFF. The CDR3 bases that were read are TGCGCCAGCAGCTTTACGGCAGGGGGCGACTCACCG.

This clone was detected many times. The CDR3 is cut off 3 residues early in the read; its end comes from the germline J gene. This sequence joins TRBV18 and TRBJ1-2; no firm D call. CDR1 is KGHSH and CDR2 is LQKENI in the germline V gene. With 3 bases removed from V and 5 bases from J, the gap between germline ends came to 13 bases. There are 14 residues in the CDR3. The CDR3 reads CASSPPSVVYGYTF. The sequenced CDR3 bases are TGTGCCAGCTCACCCCCCTCCGTCGTTTATGGC. The variable domain in full, with the rest retrieved from reference TRBV18 and TRBJ1-2, is NAGVMQNPRHLVRRRGQEARLRCSPMKGHSHVYWYRQLPEEGLKFMVYLQKENIIDESGMPKERFSAEFPKEGPSILRIQQVVRGDSAAYFCASSPPSVVYGYTFGSGTRLTVV.

There are a few counts of this clone. Sequencing ends 3 residues short of the CDR3 end; the germline J gene provides the rest. V and J are TRBV19 and TRBJ1-5, with TRBD1 matching over 9 bases. This CDR3 contains 16 residues. Germline CDR1 LNHDA, CDR2 SQIVND (reference sequence). J lost 7 bases, V lost 3 bases, and 10 bases had no gene match. The CDR3 DNA, read in part, is TGTGCCAGTAGTATGTTGGGGGGGACAGGGAGGCAGCCC. Protein: CASSMLGGTGRQP. The whole CDR3 reads CASSMLGGTGRQPQHF.

At least ten counts were recorded for this clone. The read falls 3 residues short of the CDR3 end, and the missing part is taken from the germline J gene. This chain joins TRBV20-1 and TRBJ2-2; no firm D call. Germline CDR1 reads DFQATT; CDR2 reads SNEGSKA (reference sequence). The CDR3 extends over 13 amino acids. V gave up 5 bases and J gave up 1 base, with 8 bases separating them. CDR3 in amino acids: CSAPLMNTGELFF. The CDR3 DNA, read in part, is TGCAGTGCTCCTTTAATGAACACCGGGGAG.

This clone was counted ten times or more. The read falls 3 residues short of the CDR3 end, and the missing part is taken from the germline J gene. The rearrangement uses TRBV5-1 and TRBJ2-3, with D unclear. CDR1 is SGHRS and CDR2 is YFSETQ in the germline V gene. The CDR3 is 14 residues long. The V and J ends lost 4 bases and 2 bases respectively, with 11 bases between them. The sequenced part of the CDR3 DNA is TGCGCCAGCAGCCTTGGGCAGTCCACAGATACG. Amino acid sequence: CASSLGQSTDT. The whole CDR3 region reads CASSLGQSTDTQYF.

The table lists this clone with many counts. Read coverage stops 3 residues before the CDR3 terminus; the germline J gene supplies the remainder. This CDR3 is also generated by other DNA sequences in the sample. V is TRBV30 and J is TRBJ1-3; D is uncertain. Germline CDR1 and CDR2: GTSNPN and SVGIG (reference sequence). V lost 7 bases and J lost 0, with 13 bases in between. This CDR3 has 14 residues. The CDR3 loop is CAFNSGASGNTIYF. The CDR3 DNA, read in part, is TGTGCCTTCAACTCAGGAGCCTCTGGAAACACC.

This clone was counted at least ten times. CDR3 DNA (partial): TGCAGCGGAACACATACTACTAGCGGGAGGGCCAATGAG. This translates into CSGTHTTSGRANE. The CDR3 reads in full as CSGTHTTSGRANEQFF. The chain links TRBV29-1 to TRBJ2-1; 13 nucleotides agree with TRBD2. The read stops 3 residues short of the end of the CDR3; the missing end is completed from the germline J gene. Germline trimming cut 7 bases from V and 6 bases from J; bases unmatched to any gene: 12. Per the germline V gene, CDR1 is SQVTM and CDR2 is ANQGSEA. This CDR3 is built from 16 residues.

This clone was observed at least ten times. Read coverage stops 3 residues before the CDR3 terminus; the germline J gene supplies the remainder. This chain connects TRBV18 to TRBJ1-5; 9 bases are shared with TRBD1. J lost 1 base, V lost 3 bases, and 13 bases had no gene match. Germline loops: CDR1 KGHSH, CDR2 LQKENI. The CDR3 has 19 amino acids. CDR3: CASSPFLNTGGASNQPQHF. The CDR3 bases that were read are TGTGCCAGCTCACCTTTTCTGAATACAGGGGGCGCGAGCAATCAGCCC. Full variable domain (rest looked up from reference TRBV18 and TRBJ1-5): NAGVMQNPRHLVRRRGQEARLRCSPMKGHSHVYWYRQLPEEGLKFMVYLQKENIIDESGMPKERFSAEFPKEGPSILRIQQVVRGDSAAYFCASSPFLNTGGASNQPQHFGDGTRLSIL.

This clone was detected only a few times. A junction boundary mismatches the germline segment, possibly from a read error. The read is 3 residues too short to cover the CDR3 end, so that end is filled in from the germline J gene. The sample carries other DNA sequences with the same CDR3. The chain carries TRBV20-1 and TRBJ1-2, with D perhaps TRBD1 (6 bases). This CDR3 spans 13 amino acids. The germline CDR1 and CDR2 sequences are DFQATT and SNEGSKA (reference sequence). CDR3 bases read: TGCAGTGCTGGGGGGGGCGTCACATATGGA. Residues: CSAGGGVTYG. The entire CDR3 sequence reads CSAGGGVTYGYTF.

Only a few counts were recorded for this clone. The read falls 3 residues short of the CDR3 end, and the missing part is taken from the germline J gene. V and J are TRBV30 and TRBJ1-2; D perhaps matches TRBD1 (5 bases). Germline loops: CDR1 GTSNPN, CDR2 SVGIG (reference sequence). The CDR3 length is 15 residues. The sequenced part of the CDR3 DNA is TGTGCCTGGAGTTCGGGGACTAGCGGGAGAGATGAC. This translates into CAWSSGTSGRDD. The entire CDR3 reads CAWSSGTSGRDDYTF.

This clone has a count of ten or more. Read data end 3 residues before the CDR3 end; the end is taken from the germline J gene. The V gene is TRBV23-1, the J gene TRBJ2-2; 8 bases are a match to TRBD1. TRBV23-1 is noted as an ORF with a role that remains uncertain. The CDR3 is made up of 15 amino acids. Trimming took 4 bases from V and 2 from J; bases not matched to a gene: 3. CDR3 region: CASSPGQGNTGELFF. The CDR3 bases that were read are TGCGCCAGCAGTCCCGGACAGGGAAACACCGGGGAG.